What follows describes a single T cell receptor beta chain. Its target is not known. Relying on iRepertoire HTBI primers and Arm-PCR of CDR3 regions, the team built TCR beta libraries. TCRdb ran MiXCR on the multiplex PCR reads and lists one entry per CDR3 protein. The repertoire includes approximately 390,000 distinct CDR3 sequences, roughly 17% of them detected once, and over 20% sits in the top ten. As to time point: newly diagnosed GD, antithyroid drugs for less than 3 months. PBMC-derived RNA was used for the TCR library. The source of the sample is a study of regulatory T cells in long-lasting Graves disease. Overall study findings and caveats: There were preferences for TRBV28, TRBJ1-2 and TRBJ2-5 in persistent disease. The work looked only at peripheral blood and did not look at thyroid tissue.

With V trimmed by 5 bases and J by 8 bases, 9 bases remained unmatched. The germline CDR1 and CDR2 sequences are SEHNR and FQNEAQ (reference sequence). The CDR3 contains 16 residues. In addition, the sample was reused for a study of T cells in Graves' hyperthyroidism and ophthalmopathy. This second study notes: Diagnosis rested on symptoms, serum thyroxine and TRAb, thyroid ultrasound, and orbital computed tomography. Blood held most thyroid clonotypes expanded above 0.001 frequency.

V gene TRBV7-9 combines with J gene TRBJ2-1, with TRBD2 matching 13 bases. This clonotype was sampled from a woman aged 18-29 years with Graves disease. This specimen consisted of peripheral blood mononuclear cells (PBMCs), obtained at new diagnosis, from a patient treated with antithyroid drugs. The CDR3 region is CASSPAGLAGVHEQFF. CDR3 nucleotide sequence: TGTGCCAGCAGCCCCGCCGGACTAGCGGGAGTGCATGAGCAGTTCTTC.